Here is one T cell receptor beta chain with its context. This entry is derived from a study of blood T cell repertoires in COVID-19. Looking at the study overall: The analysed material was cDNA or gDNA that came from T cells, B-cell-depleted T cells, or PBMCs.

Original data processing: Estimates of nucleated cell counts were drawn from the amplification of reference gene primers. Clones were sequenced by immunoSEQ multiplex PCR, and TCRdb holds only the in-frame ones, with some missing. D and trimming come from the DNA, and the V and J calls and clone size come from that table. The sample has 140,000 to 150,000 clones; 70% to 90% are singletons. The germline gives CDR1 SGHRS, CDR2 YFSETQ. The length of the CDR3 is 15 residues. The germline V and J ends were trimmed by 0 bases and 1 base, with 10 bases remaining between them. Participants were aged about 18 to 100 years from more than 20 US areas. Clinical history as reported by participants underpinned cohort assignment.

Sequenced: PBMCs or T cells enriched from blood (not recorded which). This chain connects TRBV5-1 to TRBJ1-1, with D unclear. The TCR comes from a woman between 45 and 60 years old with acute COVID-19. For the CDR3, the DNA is TGCGCCAGCAGCTTGGTTCCGGGAGGGAACACTGAAGCTTTCTTT. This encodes CASSLVPGGNTEAFF.